These T cell receptor beta chains were read from a single sample in a study of immune cell composition in non-small cell lung cancer. Method: immunoSEQ multiplex PCR; TCRdb's copy keeps in-frame clones and lacks some. The sample has under 3,500 clones, about 71% seen once; the top ten hold about 15%. A further study also used this sample, focusing on CD4 T cells in lung cancer.

Sequencing was carried out using non-adjacent lung tissue. The source is a human donor with non-small cell lung cancer. Each CDR3 is given with its conserved first and last residue. The order of the fields is CDR3 DNA, CDR3 protein, clone size, D gene, V gene, CDR3 length, J gene. D genes are given only for firm matches. The size entry is marked missing in some rows and otherwise reads once, few, many or a size class.

TGTGCCTGGAGTAGGGGGTCGCGTGAGCAGTTCTTC,CAWSRGSREQFF,once,NA,TRBV30,12,TRBJ2-1
TGTGCCAGCAGAGCGAGGGACAGTGTCTCTCTTGGGGCCAACGTCCTGACTTTC,CASRARDSVSLGANVLTF,NA,TRBD1,TRBV5-6,18,TRBJ2-6
TGCGCCAGCAGTGAGGCGGGATGGAGCAATCAGCCCCAGCATTTT,CASSEAGWSNQPQHF,NA,NA,TRBV10-2,15,TRBJ1-5
TGTGCCTGGGAACGGACTCCTAGCTACACCTTC,CAWERTPSYTF,NA,NA,TRBV30,11,TRBJ1-2
TGCAGCGTCGGGGGGACTAGCGGGGCGACAGATACGCAGTATTTT,CSVGGTSGATDTQYF,NA,TRBD2,TRBV29-1,15,TRBJ2-3
TGTGCCAGCGGCGGGGGGGAGAACACTGAAGCTTTCTTT,CASGGGENTEAFF,few,NA,TRBV6-1,13,TRBJ1-1
TGTGCCACCAGCAAGCGAAACACCGGGGAGCTGTTTTTT,CATSKRNTGELFF,once,NA,TRBV15,13,TRBJ2-2
TGTGCCAGCTGGGACAGGACTACCTACGAGCAGTACTTC,CASWDRTTYEQYF,NA,TRBD1,TRBV19,13,TRBJ2-7
TGTGCCAGCAGTGAACCCGAGGGCACAGATACGCAGTATTTT,CASSEPEGTDTQYF,NA,NA,TRBV6-1,14,TRBJ2-3
TGTGCCAGCAGTTTGCTGACTAGCGGGAGCCAAGAGACCCAGTACTTC,CASSLLTSGSQETQYF,once,TRBD2,TRBV6-5,16,TRBJ2-5
TGTGCCAGCAGTACTGGCGTGGGCTATGGCGAGCAGTACTTC,CASSTGVGYGEQYF,NA,NA,TRBV6-6,14,TRBJ2-7
TGTGCCAGCAGCCGAACCACGACAGGGCTGAATGAGCAGTTCTTC,CASSRTTTGLNEQFF,NA,TRBD1,TRBV27,15,TRBJ2-1
TGTGCCAGCAACAATCAGATGGCAGGACTAGCAATCTCAGATACGCAGTATTTT,CASNNQMAGLAISDTQYF,few,NA,TRBV21-1,18,TRBJ2-3
TGTGCCAGCAGTGACTCTGCAGGGGGCAATGAGCAGTTCTTC,CASSDSAGGNEQFF,NA,TRBD1,TRBV6-4,14,TRBJ2-1
TGTGCCAGCAGCTTTGGGCCGAACACTGAAGCTTTCTTT,CASSFGPNTEAFF,NA,NA,TRBV11-2,13,TRBJ1-1
TGCGCCAGCAGCTTAATTAGCGGGAGTGGGTACGAGCAGTACTTC,CASSLISGSGYEQYF,NA,TRBD2,TRBV5-1,15,TRBJ2-7
TGTGCCAGCAGTAAATCGGGACTTCAAGAGACCCAGTACTTC,CASSKSGLQETQYF,NA,NA,TRBV6-6,14,TRBJ2-5
TGTGCCAGCAGGACTGCGGGACGGCACTATGGCTACACCTTC,CASRTAGRHYGYTF,NA,NA,TRBV28,14,TRBJ1-2
TGTGCCAGCGGGCTAGCGGGAGTAGTCGGGGAGCTGTTTTTT,CASGLAGVVGELFF,NA,TRBD2,TRBV6-1,14,TRBJ2-2
TGTGCCAGCAGCACCACAGGGGGTACAGATACGCAGTATTTT,CASSTTGGTDTQYF,NA,TRBD1,TRBV5-6,14,TRBJ2-3
TGTGCCAGCAGCGAATGGGAGTGGGAGGGGGGCAATCAGCCCCAGCATTTT,CASSEWEWEGGNQPQHF,NA,NA,TRBV2,17,TRBJ1-5
TGTGCCAGCAGCCCAAAAGGGGGCGTTAATGAAAAACTGTTTTTT,CASSPKGGVNEKLFF,NA,TRBD1,TRBV7-9,15,TRBJ1-4
TGTGCCAGCAGCTTGGCGGTGGAGCAGTACTTC,CASSLAVEQYF,NA,NA,TRBV6-5,11,TRBJ2-7
TGTGCCAGCAGTTGGGACAGGATTGGAGGAGAAAAACTGTTTTTT,CASSWDRIGGEKLFF,NA,TRBD1,TRBV2,15,TRBJ1-4
TGCGCCAGCAGCTTGCAGGGTCAAACTGAAGCTTTCTTT,CASSLQGQTEAFF,NA,NA,TRBV5-1,13,TRBJ1-1
TGTGCCAGCAGCTTGCGAGGTGTGGATACGCAGTATTTT,CASSLRGVDTQYF,once,NA,TRBV5-8,13,TRBJ2-3
TGTGCCAGCGCGGGACAGGGTGACAATGAGCAGTTCTTC,CASAGQGDNEQFF,NA,TRBD1,TRBV9,13,TRBJ2-1
TGTGCCTGGAGACCGGGACACCAAACCCATGGCTACACCTTC,CAWRPGHQTHGYTF,NA,NA,TRBV30,14,TRBJ1-2
TGCAGTGCCGGGAGCACAGATACGCAGTATTTT,CSAGSTDTQYF,NA,NA,TRBV20-1,11,TRBJ2-3
TGTGCCAGCAGTCCGGGAATTGGCCAGGAGACCCAGTACTTC,CASSPGIGQETQYF,NA,NA,TRBV6-6,14,TRBJ2-5
TGTGCCAGCAGCCCCATAGCGGGAGGGCCGAAAGATACGCAGTATTTT,CASSPIAGGPKDTQYF,NA,TRBD2,TRBV7-3,16,TRBJ2-3
TGTGCCTGGAAATCAGGGGGCGACACTGAAGCTTTCTTT,CAWKSGGDTEAFF,NA,TRBD1,TRBV30,13,TRBJ1-1
TGTGCCAGCAGGCTCCGGGACTCGACCTACAATGAGCAGTTCTTC,CASRLRDSTYNEQFF,NA,NA,TRBV28,15,TRBJ2-1
TGTGCCAGCGCGCGTGGACAGGGTAATGAGCAGTACTTC,CASARGQGNEQYF,NA,TRBD1,TRBV2,13,TRBJ2-7
TGTGCCAGCAGAAGGACAGGGGTCCTCACCGGGGAGCTGTTTTTT,CASRRTGVLTGELFF,NA,TRBD1,TRBV6-5,15,TRBJ2-2
TGTGCCAGCAGTTTAGGGGGACAGGGGGCGCGGAGCTACACCTTC,CASSLGGQGARSYTF,NA,TRBD1,TRBV27,15,TRBJ1-2
TGTGCCAGCGGTACAGGTATCAATCAGCCCCAGCATTTT,CASGTGINQPQHF,NA,NA,TRBV28,13,TRBJ1-5
TGCGCCAGCAGTGGCCTAGCGGGCCCCTCCTACGAGCAGTACTTC,CASSGLAGPSYEQYF,NA,TRBD2,TRBV10-2,15,TRBJ2-7
TGTGCCAGCAGTCCCACTAGCGGGAGCGGGGCTACGCAGTATTTT,CASSPTSGSGATQYF,NA,TRBD2,TRBV6-6,15,TRBJ2-3
TGTGCCAGCAGGGACAGGGGGTCTGAAGCTTTCTTT,CASRDRGSEAFF,NA,TRBD1,TRBV2,12,TRBJ1-1
TGCGCCAGCAGAGGGGGCAACTTAAACGCAACTAGCACAGATACGCAGTATTTT,CASRGGNLNATSTDTQYF,NA,TRBD1,TRBV5-1,18,TRBJ2-3
TGCGCCAGCAGCCAAGAAGTCGCGGGGGGGCGAAATGAGCAGTTCTTC,CASSQEVAGGRNEQFF,NA,TRBD2,TRBV4-1,16,TRBJ2-1
TGTGCCAGCAAAGACGGGTCCCTCTCCTACAATGAGCAGTTCTTC,CASKDGSLSYNEQFF,NA,NA,TRBV6-5,15,TRBJ2-1
TGTGCCAGCAGCTCCTACGAGAGAATGACAGGGGTTGGAGAGACCCAGTACTTC,CASSSYERMTGVGETQYF,NA,TRBD1,TRBV13,18,TRBJ2-5
TGTGCCAGCAGCTCCCAAGGGGTAGCGGGAGGGCGGGAGACCCAGTACTTC,CASSSQGVAGGRETQYF,few,TRBD2,TRBV9,17,TRBJ2-5
TGTGCCAGCAGCAGAGGGTATTCCGAAAAACTGTTTTTT,CASSRGYSEKLFF,NA,NA,TRBV13,13,TRBJ1-4
TGCGCCAGCAGCTTGGGGACATTGGGAGAGACCCAGTACTTC,CASSLGTLGETQYF,NA,NA,TRBV5-1,14,TRBJ2-5
TGTGCCAGTACCAAAGGAGGCGGCGGTTCCACAGATACGCAGTATTTT,CASTKGGGGSTDTQYF,NA,NA,TRBV19,16,TRBJ2-3
TGTGCCAGCAGTCTAAACAATGAGCAGTTCTTC,CASSLNNEQFF,medium-sized,NA,TRBV9,11,TRBJ2-1
TGTGCCGCCTCGGAGCCGAACACCGGGGAGCTGTTTTTT,CAASEPNTGELFF,medium-sized,NA,TRBV19,13,TRBJ2-2
TGTGCCTGGAGTACTCGCGATACGCAGTATTTT,CAWSTRDTQYF,NA,NA,TRBV30,11,TRBJ2-3
TGTGCCAGCAGTGTTGGCAGACTTACAACAGATACGCAGTATTTT,CASSVGRLTTDTQYF,once,NA,TRBV2,15,TRBJ2-3
TGTGCCAGCAGCCTACGACAGGGGCAAGAGACCCAGTACTTC,CASSLRQGQETQYF,few,TRBD1,TRBV11-3,14,TRBJ2-5
TGTGCCAGCATCCCACAGGGACAGGGGATCTCCAATGAGCAGTTCTTC,CASIPQGQGISNEQFF,once,TRBD1,TRBV7-8,16,TRBJ2-1